This record looks at one T cell receptor (beta chain) sequence and its context. The entry originates in a study of blood T cell repertoires in COVID-19. Looking at the study overall: PBMCs, B-cell-depleted T cells, or T cells provided the cDNA or gDNA that made up the material.

Original methodology: Amplification from reference gene primers served as the basis for estimated nucleated cell counts. Some clones are missing from TCRdb's copy, which holds only in-frame ones; the method was immunoSEQ multiplex PCR. D and trimming were read from the DNA, whereas the V and J calls and clone size are those reported in that table. The sample consists of 200,000 to 300,000 clones, just under 85% of them appearing once. The CDR3 loop spans 13 amino acids. The V gene lost 5 bases and the J gene lost 5 bases, with 13 bases spanning the gap. Germline-derived CDR1 and CDR2 are MNHEY and SMNVEV (reference sequence).

The sequenced material came from peripheral blood. The J gene is TRBJ2-7, the V gene TRBV27; possible D gene TRBD1, 5 bases. The sequence derives from a man between 45 and 60 years old with acute or convalescent COVID-19. DNA of the CDR3: TGTGCCAGCAGTCTACGACAGCTTGACGAGCAGTACTTC. It yields the protein CASSLRQLDEQYF.